The 28 T cell receptor beta chains presented below share a single source sample, sequenced in a study of blood T cell repertoires in COVID-19. Repertoires were generated with immunoSEQ multiplex PCR, while TCRdb's copy carries only in-frame clones and drops some. The sample shows over 10,000 clones, more than 70% of them seen only once. Sequencing was done on a sample of peripheral blood. Receptor source: a human donor in a cohort sampled during active COVID-19.

The gene calls are TRBV20-1 and TRBJ2-3; D is unresolved. The length of the CDR3 is 13 residues. Trimming took 3 bases from V and 6 from J, leaving 13 bases between them. Germline loops: CDR1 DFQATT, CDR2 SNEGSKA (reference sequence). The CDR3 loop is CSASEDSADTQYF. CDR3 coding DNA: TGCAGTGCTAGTGAAGACTCGGCGGATACGCAGTATTTT.

The chain recombines TRBV6-2 or TRBV6-3 with TRBJ2-1; TRBD2 agrees at 7 bases. Germline values: CDR1 MNHEY, CDR2 SVGEGT. V was pared by 6 bases and J by 12 bases, with 11 bases of the junction left unmatched. CDR3 length: 13 amino acids. CDR3 amino acids: CASSQQSGDRQFF. The CDR3 DNA reads TGTGCCAGCAGCCAACAGAGCGGGGATCGGCAGTTCTTC.

The chain is built from TRBV28 and TRBJ1-5, with D maybe TRBD1 (5 bases). The CDR3 is 18 amino acids. Germline V gives CDR1 MDHEN, CDR2 SYDVKM. Trimming cost V 8 bases and J 0 bases, with 23 bases left between them. In DNA form, the CDR3 reads TGTGCCAGCGTCCAACCGGGGGGACGGGATTATAGCAATCAGCCCCAGCATTTT. It yields the protein CASVQPGGRDYSNQPQHF. Drawing the rest from reference TRBV28 and TRBJ1-5, the complete variable domain is DVKVTQSSRYLVKRTGEKVFLECVQDMDHENMFWYRQDPGLGLRLIYFSYDVKMKEKGDIPEGYSVSREKKERFSLILESASTNQTSMYLCASVQPGGRDYSNQPQHFGDGTRLSIL.

The rearrangement joins TRBV3-1 (or the pseudogene TRBV3-2) to TRBJ2-7; D possibly corresponds to TRBD2 (5 bases). Trimming pared 1 base from V and 0 bases from J, leaving 13 bases between. The CDR3 length is 16 residues. CDR1 is LGHDT, CDR2 YNNKEL, per germline (reference sequence). The CDR3 loop is CASSQVGDPFSYEQYF. The DNA for the CDR3 is TGTGCCAGCAGCCAAGTCGGGGATCCCTTCTCCTACGAGCAGTACTTC.

CDR3 nucleotide sequence: TGCGCCAGCAGAAATATACCTGCCGGGGGAACTGAAGCTTTCTTT. This codes for CASRNIPAGGTEAFF. This rearrangement joins TRBV5-1 to TRBJ1-1; weak D call: TRBD1 (5 bases). Germline-derived CDR1 and CDR2 are SGHRS and YFSETQ. The CDR3 is 15 residues long. Trimming took off 5 bases at V and 5 bases at J, with 19 bases between the two ends.

The genes are TRBV3-1 (or the pseudogene TRBV3-2) and TRBJ2-3, with a possible D match to TRBD2 (5 bases). Germline assignment: CDR1 LGHDT and CDR2 YNNKEL (reference sequence). V was shortened by 4 bases and J by 4 bases, with 9 bases between the two germline ends. CDR3 size: 13 residues. CDR3 coding DNA: TGTGCCAGCAGCCCCGACGGGGCAGATACGCAGTATTTT. Translated: CASSPDGADTQYF.

CDR3 in amino acids: CASSPRTGDTGELFF. CDR3 nucleotide sequence: TGTGCCAGCAGCCCTAGGACAGGGGACACCGGGGAGCTGTTTTTT. The chain recombines TRBV14 with TRBJ2-2; 9 positions match TRBD1. The germline CDR1 and CDR2 sequences are SGHDN and FVKESK. This CDR3 contains 15 residues. V lost 4 bases to trimming and J lost 3 bases; unmatched junction nucleotides: 3.

The rearrangement uses TRBV7-2 and TRBJ2-5; 9 bases are shared with TRBD2. In germline, CDR1 is SGHTA, CDR2 FQGNSA. CDR3 size: 16 residues. The trim removed 5 bases at V and 5 bases at J, leaving 12 bases unmatched. CDR3 amino acids: CASSALERGVGETQYF. CDR3 DNA: TGTGCCAGCAGCGCCCTCGAGCGGGGGGTGGGTGAGACCCAGTACTTC.

The rearrangement links TRBV29-1 to TRBJ2-6; no clear D. V lost 4 bases, J lost 0 bases, and 7 bases lay in between. The length of the CDR3 is 14 residues. In germline, CDR1 is SQVTM, CDR2 ANQGSEA. CDR3 bases: TGCAGCGTTGGAGACTTCTCTGGGGCCAACGTCCTGACTTTC. This encodes CSVGDFSGANVLTF. The full variable domain, its missing parts supplied by reference TRBV29-1 and TRBJ2-6, is SAVISQKPSRDICQRGTSLTIQCQVDSQVTMMFWYRQQPGQSLTLIATANQGSEATYESGFVIDKFPISRPNLTFSTLTVSNMSPEDSSIYLCSVGDFSGANVLTFGAGSRLTVL.

The rearrangement uses TRBV7-9 and TRBJ1-1; TRBD1 matches at 8 bases. The CDR3 has 15 amino acids. The V gene end was trimmed by 1 base and the J gene end by 3 bases; junction bases not matched to a gene: 4. Germline V CDR1 and CDR2: SEHNR, FQNEAQ (reference sequence). DNA for the CDR3: TGTGCCAGCAGCTTAGGGACAGGGAAGCACACTGAAGCTTTCTTT. Translated, it gives CASSLGTGKHTEAFF.

This clone came up once. The V and J genes are TRBV6-4 and TRBJ2-1, with 11 bases identical to TRBD2. Losses at the gene ends were 2 bases for V and 5 bases for J; bases not matched to a gene: 5. The CDR3 runs 16 residues. The germline V gene has CDR1 MRHNA and CDR2 SNTAGT. This CDR3 reads CASSDQGTSGNNEQFF. DNA for the CDR3: TGTGCCAGCAGTGACCAAGGGACTAGCGGAAACAATGAGCAGTTCTTC.

CDR3 bases: TGTGCCAGCAGCTTGGGAGGAACCGACTCCTACAATGAGCAGTTCTTC. Translation: CASSLGGTDSYNEQFF. This chain joins TRBV5-7 and TRBJ2-1; D is unresolved. TRBV5-7 is recorded as an ORF, its role being uncertain. The CDR3 spans 16 residues. V was clipped by 0 bases and J by 0 bases, with 10 bases between them.

The chain combines TRBV9 with TRBJ2-3, with 8 bases aligning to TRBD2. The CDR3 runs to 16 residues. Trimming took 4 bases from V and 1 from J; bases not matched to a gene: 8. The germline V gene has CDR1 SGDLS and CDR2 YYNGEE. CDR3 region: CASSLDRGGGTDTQYF. CDR3 DNA: TGTGCCAGCAGCCTCGACCGGGGGGGTGGCACAGATACGCAGTATTTT. The entire variable domain, with the rest obtained from reference TRBV9 and TRBJ2-3, is as follows: DSGVTQTPKHLITATGQRVTLRCSPRSGDLSVYWYQQSLDQGLQFLIQYYNGEERAKGNILERFSAQQFPDLHSELNLSSLELGDSALYFCASSLDRGGGTDTQYFGPGTRLTVL.

The sample holds a few counts of this clone. The V gene is TRBV20-1, the J gene TRBJ2-2, with 7 bases aligning to TRBD1. V was clipped by 6 bases and J by 10 bases; unmatched bases: 2. In germline, CDR1 is DFQATT, CDR2 SNEGSKA (reference sequence). This CDR3 comprises 10 residues. CDR3 sequence reads: CSAGGAELFF. For the CDR3, the DNA is TGCAGTGCAGGGGGCGCGGAGCTGTTTTTT.

The chain combines TRBV30 with TRBJ2-7; 7 bases agree with TRBD1. Per the germline V gene, CDR1 is GTSNPN and CDR2 is SVGIG (reference sequence). The J segment lost 4 bases and the V segment lost 3 bases, leaving 6 bases of the junction unmatched. The CDR3 is made up of 13 amino acids. This CDR3 reads CAWSPGGRYEQYF. The CDR3 nucleotides are TGTGCCTGGAGCCCAGGGGGTAGGTACGAGCAGTACTTC.

V is TRBV4-3 and J is TRBJ1-2; 9 nucleotides match TRBD1. Germline V gives CDR1 LGHNA, CDR2 YSLEER. Losses at the gene ends were 5 bases for V and 4 bases for J; bases not matched to a gene: 8. CDR3 length: 15 amino acids. For the CDR3, the DNA is TGCGCCAGCAGCTTATGGACAGGGGAGGGCTATGGCTACACCTTC. Translating it yields CASSLWTGEGYGYTF.

The J gene is TRBJ2-3, the V gene TRBV7-2; 7 bases align to TRBD1. This CDR3 has 14 amino acids. Germline V gene lookup returns CDR1 SGHTA and CDR2 FQGNSA. The V and J ends lost 5 bases and 6 bases, in that order; junction bases with no gene match: 8. The CDR3 is CASSPGQSLDTQYF. In DNA, the CDR3 is TGTGCCAGCAGCCCGGGACAGTCCTTGGATACGCAGTATTTT.

This chain joins TRBV5-5 and TRBJ2-7; D is unresolved. The CDR3 has 13 amino acids. Germline CDR1 is SGHKS and CDR2 is YYEKEE (reference sequence). With 0 bases removed from V and 6 bases from J, the gap between germline ends came to 10 bases. In nucleotides, the CDR3 is TGTGCCAGCAGCTTGGCCTGGGCGTCCGAGCAGTACTTC. Protein: CASSLAWASEQYF. Filled out from reference TRBV5-5 and TRBJ2-7, the complete variable domain reads DAGVTQSPTHLIKTRGQQVTLRCSPISGHKSVSWYQQVLGQGPQFIFQYYEKEERGRGNFPDRFSARQFPNYSSELNVNALLLGDSALYLCASSLAWASEQYFGPGTRLTVT.

The V call is TRBV5-5, the J call TRBJ1-1; tentatively, D is TRBD1 (6 bases). The V gene lost 0 bases and the J gene lost 5 bases, with 14 bases spanning the gap. CDR1 and CDR2 (germline): SGHKS, YYEKEE (reference sequence). The CDR3 totals 15 residues. CDR3 in amino acids: CASSLVMGARTEAFF. DNA for the CDR3: TGTGCCAGCAGCTTGGTAATGGGGGCGCGGACTGAAGCTTTCTTT. Using reference TRBV5-5 and TRBJ1-1 for the parts outside the CDR3, the full variable domain is DAGVTQSPTHLIKTRGQQVTLRCSPISGHKSVSWYQQVLGQGPQFIFQYYEKEERGRGNFPDRFSARQFPNYSSELNVNALLLGDSALYLCASSLVMGARTEAFFGQGTRLTVV.

A single count supports this clone. The chain couples TRBV6-5 to TRBJ1-2; the match to TRBD1 covers 9 bases. Germline CDR1 is MNHEY and CDR2 is SVGAGI. The CDR3 contains 15 residues. After removal of 5 bases from V and 2 bases from J, the junction contained 6 bases not matched to a gene. The CDR3 region has the DNA TGTGCCAGCAGTAGGGAGGGACAGGGAAACTATGGCTACACCTTC. It codes for CASSREGQGNYGYTF.

CDR3 in DNA: TGTGCCAGCAGGACGGGTCCGGGACTAAAGTTCTTC. Residues: CASRTGPGLKFF. V is TRBV2 and J is TRBJ2-1; 7 bases agree with TRBD2. Trimming removed 6 bases from V and 14 bases from J; junction bases left unmatched: 10. CDR1 and CDR2 (germline): SNHLY, FYNNEI. The CDR3 covers 12 residues. Full variable domain (rest looked up from reference TRBV2 and TRBJ2-1): EPEVTQTPSHQVTQMGQEVILRCVPISNHLYFYWYRQILGQKVEFLVSFYNNEISEKSEIFDDQFSVERPDGSNFTLKIRSTKLEDSAMYFCASRTGPGLKFFGPGTRLTVL.

The genes are TRBV3-1 (or the pseudogene TRBV3-2) and TRBJ2-3; unclear D gene. The ends were cut back, 0 bases at V and 8 bases at J, with 9 bases in the middle. The CDR3 consists of 13 residues. Germline V gene data show CDR1 as LGHDT and CDR2 as YNNKEL (reference sequence). The CDR3 DNA follows: TGTGCCAGCAGCCAAGAGGGCCAGCCTACGCAGTATTTT. This encodes CASSQEGQPTQYF.

The genes are TRBV4-1 and TRBJ1-2; 8 nucleotides align to TRBD1. Germline V gene lookup returns CDR1 MGHRA and CDR2 YSYEKL. There are 15 residues in the CDR3. V shed 0 bases and J 6 bases; nucleotides not matched to a gene: 6. The CDR3 spells CASSQEHRGFHGYTF. CDR3 DNA: TGCGCCAGCAGCCAAGAACACAGGGGGTTTCATGGCTACACCTTC.

J is TRBJ1-6 and V is TRBV5-6; 10 bases agree with TRBD1. The CDR3 spans 15 residues. The germline V gene encodes CDR1 SGHDT and CDR2 YYEEEE. Trimming at V came to 2 bases and at J to 5 bases, leaving 1 base not matched to a gene. Written as DNA, the CDR3 is TGTGCCAGCAGCTTTGGGACAGGGGATAATTCACCCCTCCACTTT. Its protein product is CASSFGTGDNSPLHF. The full variable domain, with the rest looked up from reference TRBV5-6 and TRBJ1-6, is DAGVTQSPTHLIKTRGQQVTLRCSPKSGHDTVSWYQQALGQGPQFIFQYYEEEERQRGNFPDRFSGHQFPNYSSELNVNALLLGDSALYLCASSFGTGDNSPLHFGNGTRLTVT.

The V and J genes are TRBV18 and TRBJ1-4, with unresolved D. CDR3 length equals 15 residues. The germline V and J ends were trimmed by 6 bases and 3 bases, with 14 bases remaining between them. Germline V CDR1 and CDR2: KGHSH, LQKENI. The CDR3 reads CASSEADAANEKLFF. The CDR3 bases are TGTGCCAGCTCCGAGGCAGACGCCGCTAATGAAAAACTGTTTTTT.

The V gene is TRBV7-9, the J gene TRBJ2-5, with 8 bases that match TRBD2. Per the germline V gene, CDR1 is SEHNR and CDR2 is FQNEAQ (reference sequence). The CDR3 runs 16 residues. The V segment lost 0 bases and the J segment 3 bases; nucleotides outside the gene matches: 6. CDR3 region: CASSLAPVAGKETQYF. The CDR3 DNA sequence: TGTGCCAGCAGCTTAGCGCCGGTAGCGGGGAAAGAGACCCAGTACTTC.

The chain carries TRBV10-2 and TRBJ2-1, with 10 bases identical to TRBD2. From germline, CDR1 is WSHSY and CDR2 SAAADI. With V trimmed by 4 bases and J by 9 bases, 6 bases remained unmatched. The CDR3 totals 14 residues. In DNA form, the CDR3 reads TGCGCCAGCAGTGCAGCGGGGGGGCTAGCTGAGCAGTTCTTC. This encodes CASSAAGGLAEQFF.

J is TRBJ2-5 and V is TRBV27, with 13 nucleotides matching TRBD2. From germline, CDR1 is MNHEY and CDR2 SMNVEV (reference sequence). V shed 8 bases, J shed 3 bases, and the junction held 3 bases outside the gene matches. The CDR3 is 14 amino acids. CDR3 sequence (DNA): TGTGCCAGCGGACTAGCGGGGGACGAAGAGACCCAGTACTTC. Translating it yields CASGLAGDEETQYF.